These 27 T cell receptor beta chains were all obtained from the same sample, sequenced in a study. TCRdb analysed the 5' RACE reads with MiXCR anew, one entry per CDR3 protein. The table lists about 57,000 distinct CDR3 sequences, roughly 28% of them singletons. The sample consisted of tumor-infiltrating memory CD4+ T cells sorted from the breast tumor. Subset denoted: memory CD4+ T cells, CD4+CD45RO+CD25-. The receptors originated from a female donor with breast cancer.

This chain links TRBV7-3 with TRBJ2-1; D is possibly TRBD2 (5 bases). The germline V and J ends were trimmed by 2 bases and 9 bases, with 11 bases remaining between them. This CDR3 has 13 amino acids. Germline assignment: CDR1 SGHTA and CDR2 FQGTGA. The CDR3 protein is CASSLRGTGEQFF. As DNA, the CDR3 is TGTGCCAGCAGCTTACGGGGTACCGGTGAGCAGTTCTTC.

This clonotype showed up just a few times. V gene TRBV12-3 or TRBV12-4 combines with J gene TRBJ1-1; D uncertain. The CDR3 covers 12 residues. Trimming pared 3 bases from V and 3 bases from J, leaving 5 bases between. The CDR3 DNA reads TGTGCCAGCAGTTTTGAGTACACTGAAGCTTTCTTT. The encoded protein is CASSFEYTEAFF.

This clonotype turned up a few times. The gene calls are TRBV9 and TRBJ1-1; 7 positions match TRBD1. Losses at the gene ends were 4 bases for V and 1 base for J; bases not matched to a gene: 4. Germline assignment: CDR1 SGDLS and CDR2 YYNGEE. There are 14 residues in the CDR3. CDR3 bases: TGTGCCAGCAGCCCACAGGGGTGGAACACTGAAGCTTTCTTT. It specifies CASSPQGWNTEAFF.

This clonotype occurred a few times. This chain connects TRBV14 to TRBJ1-2, with D unresolved. The CDR3 extends over 12 amino acids. V lost 3 bases and J lost 2, with 4 bases in between. Per germline, CDR1 SGHDN and CDR2 FVKESK. In DNA form, the CDR3 reads TGTGCCAGCAGCCAGCAGAACTATGGCTACACCTTC. Translation: CASSQQNYGYTF.

V and J are TRBV5-6 and TRBJ2-7; TRBD1 matches 8 bases. V dropped 6 bases and J dropped 3; count of bases not matched to a gene: 17. The CDR3 runs to 17 residues. Germline assignment: CDR1 SGHDT and CDR2 YYEEEE. For the CDR3, the DNA is TGTGCCAGCACCGAACAGGGGGGACCTAGGAAGTTCTACGAGCAGTACTTC. Amino acids: CASTEQGGPRKFYEQYF.

The rearrangement uses TRBV5-1 and TRBJ1-2; 7 bases are a match to TRBD1. V shed 3 bases and J 3 bases; nucleotides not matched to a gene: 8. Germline V CDR1 and CDR2: SGHRS, YFSETQ. The CDR3 has 15 amino acids. The CDR3 loop reads CASSSRDRTDYGYTF. The CDR3 DNA follows: TGCGCCAGCAGCTCCCGGGACAGAACCGACTATGGCTACACCTTC.

The V gene is TRBV6-1, the J gene TRBJ2-7; 8 bases are shared with TRBD1. The junction had 9 bases not matched to a gene; V was cut back by 5 bases and J by 3 bases. Germline-derived CDR1 and CDR2 are MNHNS and SASEGT. The CDR3 is 15 residues long. The chain's CDR3 is CASSNRGGQVYEQYF. The CDR3 DNA is TGTGCCAGCAGTAACCGAGGGGGACAGGTCTACGAGCAGTACTTC.

The J gene is TRBJ1-1, the V gene TRBV7-8, with D perhaps TRBD1 (5 bases). The V gene's germline CDR1 is SGHVS and CDR2 FQNEAQ. V was trimmed by 5 bases and J by 6 bases, leaving 16 bases between them. The CDR3 has 14 residues. The CDR3 sequence is CASSPPAGSSEAFF. In DNA form, the CDR3 reads TGTGCCAGCAGCCCCCCGGCAGGGTCTTCTGAAGCTTTCTTT.

This sequence joins TRBV27 and TRBJ1-3; D is possibly TRBD1 (6 bases). In germline, CDR1 is MNHEY, CDR2 SMNVEV (reference sequence). CDR3 length: 15 residues. V lost 6 bases and J lost 0, with 12 bases in between. The CDR3 spells CASSQQGVSGNTIYF. The CDR3 bases are TGTGCCAGCAGCCAACAGGGCGTCTCTGGAAACACCATATATTTT.

As DNA, the CDR3 is TGTGCCAGCAGCTCGGACGGGAACACTGAAGCTTTCTTT. Protein: CASSSDGNTEAFF. The chain carries TRBV2 and TRBJ1-1; D ambiguous. Germline lookup yields CDR1 SNHLY and CDR2 FYNNEI. The CDR3 consists of 13 residues. Trimming left V 6 bases short and J 1 base short, with 9 bases between.

This clonotype has only a few counts. This chain uses TRBV27 with TRBJ1-4; D is possibly TRBD1 (5 bases). The CDR3 totals 13 residues. V shed 5 bases and J shed 3 bases, with 7 bases lying between them. Per germline, CDR1 MNHEY and CDR2 SMNVEV (reference sequence). The CDR3 sequence: CASSRTPNEKLFF. CDR3 coding DNA: TGTGCCAGCAGTCGGACACCTAATGAAAAACTGTTTTTT.

This clonotype has just a few counts. The CDR3 here is CASSYPLGRLAGLLAKNIQYF. The CDR3 DNA follows: TGTGCCAGCAGTTACCCCCTCGGGAGGCTAGCGGGGTTACTAGCCAAAAACATTCAGTACTTC. The chain has TRBV6-6 and TRBJ2-4, with 9 bases that match TRBD2. This CDR3 has 21 amino acids. J gave up 0 bases and V 2 bases, and 17 bases lay outside the gene matches. Looked up from germline, CDR1 is MNHNY and CDR2 is SVGAGI (reference sequence).

The genes are TRBV29-1 and TRBJ2-6; D uncertain. Trimming took off 0 bases at V and 0 bases at J, with 12 bases between the two ends. This CDR3 contains 17 residues. The germline V gene encodes CDR1 SQVTM and CDR2 ANQGSEA. This CDR3 is CSVEDRGRSSGANVLTF. The CDR3 nucleotides read TGCAGCGTTGAAGATCGTGGCAGGTCCTCTGGGGCCAACGTCCTGACTTTC.

This clonotype appeared a few times. V gene TRBV15 combines with J gene TRBJ1-5, with D unclear. CDR1 is LNHNV, CDR2 YYDKDF, per germline (reference sequence). The CDR3 is 13 amino acids. The ends were cut back, 1 base at V and 5 bases at J, with 6 bases in the middle. The CDR3 nucleotides are TGTGCCACCAGCAGAGTAAAGGATCAGCCCCAGCATTTT. Protein sequence: CATSRVKDQPQHF.

The V call is TRBV3-1, the J call TRBJ1-5; D gene unclear. The CDR3 spans 12 residues. Trimming removed 1 base from V and 6 bases from J, with 4 bases in between. Per germline, CDR1 LGHDT and CDR2 YNNKEL (reference sequence). The CDR3 loop reads CASSQGPQPQHF. The CDR3 DNA sequence: TGTGCCAGCAGCCAAGGTCCTCAGCCCCAGCATTTT. Based on the CDR3 plus reference TRBV3-1 and TRBJ1-5, the full variable domain is DTAVSQTPKYLVTQMGNDKSIKCEQNLGHDTMYWYKQDSKKFLKIMFSYNNKELIINETVPNRFSPKSPDKAHLNLHINSLELGDSAVYFCASSQGPQPQHFGDGTRLSIL.

This clonotype showed up just a few times. The genes are TRBV3-1 and TRBJ2-2; 7 bases line up with TRBD1. Looked up from germline, CDR1 is LGHDT and CDR2 is YNNKEL (reference sequence). CDR3 length equals 13 residues. Germline trimming cut 4 bases from V and 7 bases from J; bases unmatched to any gene: 3. This chain's CDR3 is CASSLTGVGELFF. The CDR3 DNA reads TGTGCCAGCAGCCTCACAGGGGTCGGGGAGCTGTTTTTT. The full variable domain, with the rest looked up from reference TRBV3-1 and TRBJ2-2, is DTAVSQTPKYLVTQMGNDKSIKCEQNLGHDTMYWYKQDSKKFLKIMFSYNNKELIINETVPNRFSPKSPDKAHLNLHINSLELGDSAVYFCASSLTGVGELFFGEGSRLTVL.

This rearrangement joins TRBV5-1 to TRBJ1-5; no clear D. CDR1 SGHRS and CDR2 YFSETQ come from the germline V gene. V was pared by 0 bases and J by 3 bases, with 7 bases between. This CDR3 region has 14 residues. CDR3 DNA sequence: TGCGCCAGCAGCTTGGGAGTCAACAATCAGCCCCAGCATTTT. Translated: CASSLGVNNQPQHF.

This chain uses TRBV4-3 with TRBJ2-7; tentative D call: TRBD1 (5 bases). V was shortened by 4 bases and J by 3 bases, with 16 bases between the two germline ends. Germline CDR1 reads LGHNA; CDR2 reads YSLEER. CDR3 length: 15 residues. Here the CDR3 DNA reads TGCGCCAGCAGCCTCCAGGCTGGGGCCGACTACGAGCAGTACTTC. It specifies CASSLQAGADYEQYF.

The J gene is TRBJ2-7, the V gene TRBV20-1, with TRBD2 as a possible D gene (5 bases). This CDR3 region has 15 residues. Germline CDR1 reads DFQATT; CDR2 reads SNEGSKA (reference sequence). The V gene lost 3 bases and the J gene lost 5 bases, with 20 bases spanning the gap. The CDR3 nucleotides read TGCAGTGCTAGTGGGCGGGTCAGGAGAGCGGACGAGCAGTACTTC. Its protein is CSASGRVRRADEQYF.

This clonotype was detected once. It is likely a read error, because the conserved phenylalanine at the end of the CDR3 is missing. The chain employs TRBV7-6 and TRBJ2-5; D assignment may be TRBD1 or TRBD2 (5 bases each). The CDR3 has 14 residues. V was trimmed by 7 bases and J by 5 bases, leaving 17 bases between them. CDR1 is SGHVS and CDR2 is FNYEAQ in the germline V gene. CDR3 in amino acids: CASTLGGVGETQYL. In DNA, the CDR3 is TGTGCCAGCACCCTTGGGGGTGTTGGGGAGACCCAGTACCTC.

Many counts were recorded for this clonotype. The chain is built from TRBV7-2 and TRBJ2-6; no definite D call. Germline lookup yields CDR1 SGHTA and CDR2 FQGNSA. The CDR3 totals 13 residues. Trimming pared 2 bases from V and 2 bases from J, leaving 1 base between. This CDR3 reads CASSLPGANVLTF. CDR3 nucleotide sequence: TGTGCCAGCAGCTTACCTGGGGCCAACGTCCTGACTTTC.

This rearrangement joins TRBV5-1 to TRBJ2-7, with TRBD2 matching over 10 bases. With 1 base clipped from V and 0 bases from J, the junction kept 4 bases outside the gene matches. This CDR3 region has 16 residues. Germline V gives CDR1 SGHRS, CDR2 YFSETQ. The CDR3 loop is CASSLLTSGASYEQYF. DNA of the CDR3: TGCGCCAGCAGCTTGCTTACTAGCGGGGCCTCCTACGAGCAGTACTTC.

The table lists this clonotype with a few counts. This chain links TRBV7-3 with TRBJ2-2; weak D call: TRBD2 (5 bases). The CDR3 sequence is 12 residues long. V lost 5 bases and J lost 6, with 7 bases in between. Germline V lookup: CDR1 SGHTA, CDR2 FQGTGA. The DNA of the CDR3 is TGTGCCAGCAGCCCGGGATCCGGGGAGCTGTTTTTT. The encoded protein is CASSPGSGELFF. Combining the CDR3 with reference TRBV7-3 and TRBJ2-2 gives the whole variable domain GAGVSQTPSNKVTEKGKYVELRCDPISGHTALYWYRQSLGQGPEFLIYFQGTGAADDSGLPNDRFFAVRPEGSVSTLKIQRTERGDSAVYLCASSPGSGELFFGEGSRLTVL.

This clonotype appeared a few times. This sequence joins TRBV3-1 and TRBJ1-3; D gene ambiguous. V was shortened by 0 bases and J by 3 bases, with 9 bases between the two germline ends. This CDR3 spans 15 amino acids. Germline CDR1 is LGHDT and CDR2 is YNNKEL (reference sequence). The CDR3 spells CASSQDMVGGNTIYF. The CDR3 DNA reads as TGTGCCAGCAGCCAAGATATGGTGGGTGGAAACACCATATATTTT.

The chain employs TRBV5-1 and TRBJ1-2; TRBD1 agrees at 7 bases. V was pared by 4 bases and J by 4 bases, with 7 bases of the junction left unmatched. Germline CDR1 and CDR2: SGHRS and YFSETQ. CDR3 length: 14 amino acids. The DNA for the CDR3 is TGCGCCAGCAGCGTGGACACAGGGGCCTATGGCTACACCTTC. Translating it yields CASSVDTGAYGYTF.

This chain links TRBV20-1 with TRBJ2-1; D is perhaps TRBD1 (5 bases). The ends were cut back, 7 bases at V and 0 bases at J, with 7 bases in the middle. CDR1 is DFQATT and CDR2 is SNEGSKA in the germline V gene (reference sequence). The CDR3 runs 12 residues. The CDR3 region is CSGDSSYNEQFF. The CDR3 nucleotides read TGCAGTGGCGACAGCTCCTACAATGAGCAGTTCTTC.

This clonotype showed up just a few times. V is TRBV7-9 and J is TRBJ1-2; no clear D. V was shortened by 7 bases and J by 2 bases, with 8 bases between the two germline ends. The germline gives CDR1 SEHNR, CDR2 FQNEAQ (reference sequence). This CDR3 comprises 12 residues. In DNA, the CDR3 is TGTGCCAGCACCTTGGGGAACTATGGCTACACCTTC. It translates to CASTLGNYGYTF.